This T cell receptor beta chain was recovered during a study of cytomegalovirus exposure and HLA in healthy donors. It was with 60 Vbeta and 13 Jbeta primers that the PCR ran. Produced via immunoSEQ multiplex PCR; TCRdb's table is partial and in-frame only. Among under 200,000 clones, around 80% were seen once, and the ten largest hold 0.75% to 0.8%. CDR3 length equals 16 residues. Losses at the gene ends were 4 bases for V and 3 bases for J; bases not matched to a gene: 10. Germline CDR1 is SGHVS and CDR2 is FNYEAQ. With respect to this clone: What it recognizes is unknown.

Study-wide findings and caveats: Most TCR sequences proved rare, with some public TCRs found in many donors.

Sequencing was done on a sample of PBMCs. V gene TRBV7-6 combines with J gene TRBJ2-3; 7 nucleotides line up with TRBD2. The source is a female donor in good health and CMV-seronegative. CDR3 coding DNA: TGTGCCAGCAGCTACAGCGTTGGGAGGGAGACAGATACGCAGTATTTT. Its protein product is CASSYSVGRETDTQYF.